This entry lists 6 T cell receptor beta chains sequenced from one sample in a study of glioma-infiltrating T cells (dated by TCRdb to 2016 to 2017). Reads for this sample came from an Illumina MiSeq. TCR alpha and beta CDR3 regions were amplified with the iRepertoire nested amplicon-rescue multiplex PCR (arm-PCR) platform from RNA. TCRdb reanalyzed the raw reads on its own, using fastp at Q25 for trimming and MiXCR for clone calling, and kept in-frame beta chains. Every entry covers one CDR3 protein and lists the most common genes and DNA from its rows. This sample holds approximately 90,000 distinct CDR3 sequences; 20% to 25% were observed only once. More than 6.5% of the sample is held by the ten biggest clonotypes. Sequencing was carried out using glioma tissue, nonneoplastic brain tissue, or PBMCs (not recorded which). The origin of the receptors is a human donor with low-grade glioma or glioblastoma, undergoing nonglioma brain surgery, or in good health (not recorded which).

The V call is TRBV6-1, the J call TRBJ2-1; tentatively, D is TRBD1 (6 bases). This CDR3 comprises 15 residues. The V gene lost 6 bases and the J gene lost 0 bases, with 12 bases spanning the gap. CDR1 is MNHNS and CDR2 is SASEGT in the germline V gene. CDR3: CASRRTADSYNEQFF. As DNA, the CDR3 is TGTGCCAGCAGACGGACAGCCGACTCCTACAATGAGCAGTTCTTC.

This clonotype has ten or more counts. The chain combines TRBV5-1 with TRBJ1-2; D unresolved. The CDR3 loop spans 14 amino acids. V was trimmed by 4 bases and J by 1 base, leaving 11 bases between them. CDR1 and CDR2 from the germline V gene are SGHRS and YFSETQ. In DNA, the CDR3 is TGCGCCAGCAGCCCCAGGACGGATAACTATGGCTACACCTTC. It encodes CASSPRTDNYGYTF.

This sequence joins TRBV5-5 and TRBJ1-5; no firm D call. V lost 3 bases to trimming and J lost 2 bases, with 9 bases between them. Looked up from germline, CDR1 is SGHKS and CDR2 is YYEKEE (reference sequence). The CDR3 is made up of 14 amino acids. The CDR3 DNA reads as TGTGCCAGCAGCTACTTCATTGGCAATCAGCCCCAGCATTTT. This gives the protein CASSYFIGNQPQHF.

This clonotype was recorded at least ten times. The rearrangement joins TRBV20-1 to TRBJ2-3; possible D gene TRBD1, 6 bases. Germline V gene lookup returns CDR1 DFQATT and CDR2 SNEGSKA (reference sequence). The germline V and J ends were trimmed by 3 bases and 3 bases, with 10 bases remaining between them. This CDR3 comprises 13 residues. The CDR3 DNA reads TGCAGTGCTAGGCCAGGGGAAACAGATACGCAGTATTTT. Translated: CSARPGETDTQYF.

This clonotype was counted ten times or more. The CDR3 sequence is CASSLTNPNTEAFF. The CDR3, as DNA: TGTGCCAGCTCGCTGACTAACCCGAACACTGAAGCTTTCTTT. The rearrangement uses TRBV18 and TRBJ1-1; D is unresolved. V was shortened by 6 bases and J by 1 base, with 12 bases between the two germline ends. The CDR3 sequence is 14 residues long. The germline V gene has CDR1 KGHSH and CDR2 LQKENI. Full variable domain (remainder filled in from reference TRBV18 and TRBJ1-1): NAGVMQNPRHLVRRRGQEARLRCSPMKGHSHVYWYRQLPEEGLKFMVYLQKENIIDESGMPKERFSAEFPKEGPSILRIQQVVRGDSAAYFCASSLTNPNTEAFFGQGTRLTVV.

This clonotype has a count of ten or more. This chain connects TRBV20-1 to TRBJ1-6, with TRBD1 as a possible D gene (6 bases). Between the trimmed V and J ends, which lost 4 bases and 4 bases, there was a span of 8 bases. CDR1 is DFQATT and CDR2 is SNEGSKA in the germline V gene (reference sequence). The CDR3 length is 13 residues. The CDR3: CSATQGYNSPLHF. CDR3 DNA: TGCAGTGCTACCCAGGGGTATAATTCACCCCTCCACTTT.